Only one count was recorded for the clone carrying this T cell receptor (beta chain). These data are taken from a study of technical replicates of blood from a handful of donors. Germline V lookup: CDR1 LGHNA, CDR2 YSLEER. The CDR3 spans 17 residues. J was trimmed by 1 base and V by 4 bases; bases with no gene match: 9. TCRdb's copy holds only in-frame clones and misses some; the assay was immunoSEQ multiplex PCR. The sample holds roughly 80,000 clones; under 95% are singletons and the top ten take about 0.35%. The TCR originated in a human donor in good health. Sequenced material: T cells isolated from PBMCs. The rearrangement uses TRBV4-3 and TRBJ2-1, with TRBD2 identical over 8 bases. The CDR3 reads CASSRESGGRSYNEQFF. The CDR3, as DNA: TGCGCCAGCAGCCGCGAGTCTGGCGGGAGGTCCTACAATGAGCAGTTCTTC.